Below, 24 T cell receptor beta chains from the same sample are listed, as sequenced in a study of metastatic and nonmetastatic thyroid tumors. TCRdb reassembled clones from the PCR reads with MiXCR. The sample gives roughly 17,000 clones, 20% to 25% of which show up once; around an eighth is in the top ten. None of the patients had undergone any treatment ahead of thyroid surgery. The sequenced material came from tumor tissue. Source of these receptors: a male donor with papillary thyroid cancer or a benign thyroid nodule (not recorded which). Some clones in this sample may be carry-over from other donors' samples.

The chain has TRBV5-1 and TRBJ1-4; no reliable D call. The CDR3 is 14 amino acids. Trimming cost V 2 bases and J 3 bases, with 8 bases left between them. The V gene's germline CDR1 is SGHRS and CDR2 YFSETQ. The CDR3 DNA reads as TGCGCCAGCAGCTTTGAACAGCCTAATGAAAAACTGTTTTTT. This gives the protein CASSFEQPNEKLFF. The entire variable domain, with the rest obtained from reference TRBV5-1 and TRBJ1-4, is as follows: KAGVTQTPRYLIKTRGQQVTLSCSPISGHRSVSWYQQTPGQGLQFLFEYFSETQRNKGNFPGRFSGRQFSNSRSEMNVSTLELGDSALYLCASSFEQPNEKLFFGSGTQLSVL.

The chain couples TRBV6-1 to TRBJ2-1; D is unclear. The CDR3 has 16 residues. Per germline, CDR1 MNHNS and CDR2 SASEGT. Between the trimmed V and J ends, which lost 4 bases and 0 bases, there was a span of 13 bases. The CDR3 protein is CASSVWATSSYNEQFF. The CDR3 coding sequence is TGTGCCAGCAGTGTTTGGGCAACAAGCTCCTACAATGAGCAGTTCTTC.

This clone was observed many times. This rearrangement joins TRBV20-1 to TRBJ2-3; TRBD2 matches 12 bases. CDR1 DFQATT and CDR2 SNEGSKA come from the germline V gene (reference sequence). J was trimmed by 10 bases and V by 0 bases; bases with no gene match: 11. This CDR3 has 16 residues. CDR3 bases: TGCAGTGCTAGAGACCAGACTAGCGGGAGTTATCTGGCGCAGTATTTT. Translating gives CSARDQTSGSYLAQYF.

This clone was detected only a few times. Its ends do not fully match the called genes, so a read error is possible. The rearrangement uses TRBV6-4 and TRBJ1-2, with TRBD1 as a possible D gene (5 bases). The CDR3 is made up of 16 amino acids. Germline CDR1 reads MRHNA; CDR2 reads SNTAGT. CDR3 DNA sequence: TGTGCCAGCAGTTACTCGTTGCCTAAGGCACAGGACTGCTACACCTTC. It specifies CASSYSLPKAQDCYTF.

In its sample, this clone was seen many times. A much more abundant neighbour one base away suggests this may be a read error. Other DNA sequences of this sample code for an identical CDR3. The chain has TRBV6-1 and TRBJ2-7, with D perhaps TRBD1 or TRBD2 (5 bases each). Deletions cut 8 bases from V and 3 bases from J, with 17 bases between. Germline V gene lookup returns CDR1 MNHNS and CDR2 SASEGT. This CDR3 spans 14 amino acids. The CDR3 DNA is TGTGCCAGCGTCCCCCGGGGACGGCGCTACGAGCAGTACTTC. This translates into CASVPRGRRYEQYF.

This chain uses TRBV7-2 with TRBJ2-5; TRBD2 matches 11 bases. Germline assignment: CDR1 SGHTA and CDR2 FQGNSA. This CDR3 is built from 15 residues. V lost 5 bases to trimming and J lost 5 bases; unmatched junction nucleotides: 7. CDR3 DNA: TGTGCCAGCAGCCTACTAGCGGGAGAGTGTGAGACCCAGTACTTC. Amino acids: CASSLLAGECETQYF.

The genes are TRBV9 and TRBJ2-1; D gene uncertain. The germline V and J ends were trimmed by 0 bases and 3 bases, with 13 bases remaining between them. The CDR3 runs to 16 residues. Germline V gene lookup returns CDR1 SGDLS and CDR2 YYNGEE. DNA for the CDR3: TGTGCCAGCAGCGTAGGGTCGGCCAATGTCTACAATGAGCAGTTCTTC. Translation: CASSVGSANVYNEQFF.

The gene calls are TRBV20-1 and TRBJ1-1; a weak D match, TRBD1 (5 bases). Germline V gives CDR1 DFQATT, CDR2 SNEGSKA (reference sequence). This CDR3 region has 13 residues. Trimming cost V 5 bases and J 4 bases, with 14 bases left between them. This chain's CDR3 is CSAGGGLGTEAFF. The CDR3 nucleotides are TGCAGTGCTGGGGGGGGGTTAGGCACTGAAGCTTTCTTT.

This clone is medium-sized (0.01 to 0.1%) in the sample. The J gene is TRBJ1-1, the V gene TRBV20-1; D remains unclear. Trimming removed 3 bases from V and 0 bases from J, with 11 bases in between. The germline CDR1 and CDR2 sequences are DFQATT and SNEGSKA (reference sequence). The CDR3 contains 14 residues. CDR3 loop: CSASMGKMNTEAFF. CDR3 nucleotide sequence: TGCAGTGCTAGCATGGGGAAAATGAACACTGAAGCTTTCTTT.

Here the CDR3 DNA reads TGTGCCAGCAGCAGAGGGAGGGACGATTACGAGCAGTACTTC. Amino acids: CASSRGRDDYEQYF. V gene TRBV28 combines with J gene TRBJ2-7; 7 positions agree with TRBD2. The CDR3 length is 14 residues. The junction had 9 bases not matched to a gene; V was cut back by 6 bases and J by 4 bases. The germline V gene encodes CDR1 MDHEN and CDR2 SYDVKM.

Many counts were recorded for this clone. The sample carries other DNA sequences with the same CDR3. The chain has TRBV29-1 and TRBJ1-4, with D hard to call. This CDR3 contains 11 residues. Looked up from germline, CDR1 is SQVTM and CDR2 is ANQGSEA. V lost 5 bases, J lost 8 bases, and 9 bases lay in between. The CDR3 DNA reads TGCAGCGTTTGGAACAAGGAAAAACTGTTTTTT. It yields the protein CSVWNKEKLFF.

The V and J genes are TRBV30 and TRBJ2-1; 10 bases align to TRBD2. CDR1 GTSNPN and CDR2 SVGIG come from the germline V gene (reference sequence). This CDR3 has 12 residues. V lost 4 bases, J lost 9 bases, and 3 bases stayed unmatched. The CDR3 protein is CAWTASGSEQFF. CDR3 coding DNA: TGTGCCTGGACGGCTAGCGGGAGTGAGCAGTTCTTC.

This clone has only a few counts. The gene calls are TRBV6-2 or TRBV6-3 and TRBJ2-1; 9 bases fit TRBD2. With 7 bases clipped from V and 6 bases from J, the junction kept 4 bases outside the gene matches. CDR3 length equals 13 residues. Germline CDR1 MNHEY, CDR2 SVGEGT. The CDR3 loop is CASMASGINEQFF. Here the CDR3 DNA reads TGTGCCAGCATGGCTAGCGGGATCAATGAGCAGTTCTTC.

This clone was detected ten times or more. V usage is TRBV5-1 and J usage is TRBJ2-5; D ambiguous. This CDR3 has 13 residues. Trimming stripped 5 bases from V and 3 bases from J, with 11 bases between. Per germline, CDR1 SGHRS and CDR2 YFSETQ. This chain's CDR3 is CASRPEPKETQYF. The DNA of the CDR3 is TGCGCCAGCAGACCGGAGCCCAAAGAGACCCAGTACTTC.

This clone was observed at least ten times. CDR3 coding DNA: TGCAGTGCAGGAGATCGGAGGGCTGAAGCTTTCTTT. It codes for CSAGDRRAEAFF. The chain combines TRBV20-1 with TRBJ1-1; unclear D gene. The CDR3 sequence is 12 residues long. CDR1 and CDR2 (germline): DFQATT, SNEGSKA (reference sequence). Between the trimmed V and J ends, which lost 6 bases and 6 bases, there was a span of 14 bases.

This clone has more than one count but fewer than ten. Possible read error: a much larger clone is one base away. At the DNA level, this CDR3 is encoded by other sequences in the same sample as well. The gene calls are TRBV29-1 and TRBJ1-4; D gene ambiguous. The CDR3 length is 14 residues. Germline CDR1 reads SQVTM; CDR2 reads ANQGSEA. V lost 7 bases and J lost 7, with 19 bases in between. The CDR3 DNA reads TGCAGCGCCGGCGGAAGGAACGGAGGTGAAAAACTGTTTTTT. This codes for CSAGGRNGGEKLFF.

The genes are TRBV6-1 and TRBJ2-7; tentative D call: TRBD2 (7 bases). This CDR3 region has 11 residues. V lost 11 bases and J lost 7, with 15 bases in between. Per the germline V gene, CDR1 is MNHNS and CDR2 is SASEGT. The CDR3 spells CAVGRGWEQYF. The CDR3 DNA reads TGTGCCGTAGGGAGGGGGTGGGAGCAGTACTTC.

V is TRBV27 and J is TRBJ2-5; D gene unclear. Germline V gene sequence: CDR1 MNHEY, CDR2 SMNVEV (reference sequence). The length of the CDR3 is 15 residues. The V gene lost 2 bases and the J gene lost 1 base, with 11 bases spanning the gap. This CDR3 reads CASSLIGGPQETQYF. The CDR3 nucleotides read TGTGCCAGCAGTTTAATCGGCGGACCCCAAGAGACCCAGTACTTC.

This clone has a handful of counts. This may come from a read error, since a much larger clone is one base off. V gene TRBV27 combines with J gene TRBJ2-3; D may be TRBD1 or TRBD2 (5 bases each). The CDR3 sequence is 17 residues long. CDR1 is MNHEY and CDR2 is SMNVEV in the germline V gene (reference sequence). Trimming took off 3 bases at V and 8 bases at J, with 24 bases between the two ends. The CDR3 DNA is TGTGCCAGCAGTTTTGGGGGTCCCGTGGTCGTTGCAGGTACGCAGTATTTT. Protein product: CASSFGGPVVVAGTQYF.

This clone came up many times. This sequence joins TRBV4-1 and TRBJ2-5; D call uncertain. Germline CDR1 reads MGHRA; CDR2 reads YSYEKL. This CDR3 contains 14 residues. Trimming left V 1 base short and J 4 bases short, with 10 bases between. The CDR3 loop reads CASSQVLSRETQYF. The CDR3 nucleotides read TGCGCCAGCAGCCAAGTCTTGAGTCGAGAGACCCAGTACTTC.

By proportion, this clone is medium-sized (0.01 to 0.1%). The J gene is TRBJ2-6, the V gene TRBV5-5; D is undetermined. This CDR3 has 14 residues. Germline V lookup: CDR1 SGHKS, CDR2 YYEKEE (reference sequence). The V end was cut by 3 bases, the J end by 4 bases, with 8 bases between. For the CDR3, the DNA is TGTGCCAGCAGCTCCTTACCGGGGGCCAACGTCCTGACTTTC. It yields the protein CASSSLPGANVLTF.

By share of the sample, this clone is medium-sized. The V gene is TRBV11-2, the J gene TRBJ1-2; 7 nucleotides agree with TRBD1. The germline V gene encodes CDR1 SGHAT and CDR2 FQNNGV. CDR3 length: 15 residues. Unmatched junction bases numbered 10, after V lost 5 bases and J lost 4 bases. CDR3 protein: CASSIQGFGIYGYTF. For the CDR3, the DNA is TGTGCCAGCAGCATACAGGGGTTCGGGATCTATGGCTACACCTTC.

By share, this clone counts as medium-sized. The chain links TRBV9 to TRBJ2-2; tentatively, D is TRBD1 (6 bases). This CDR3 is built from 15 residues. Germline V gene data show CDR1 as SGDLS and CDR2 as YYNGEE. Trimming removed 0 bases from V and 5 bases from J, with 11 bases in between. The CDR3 region has the DNA TGTGCCAGCAGCGTAGCTCCAGGGGAGACCGGGGAGCTGTTTTTT. It translates to CASSVAPGETGELFF.

There are a few counts of this clone. This CDR3 is CASSYSGTSGNTIYF. CDR3 DNA: TGTGCCAGCAGTTATTCCGGGACCTCAGGAAACACCATATATTTT. This chain uses TRBV6-5 with TRBJ1-3; D might be TRBD1 (5 bases). The V gene lost 3 bases and the J gene lost 4 bases, with 13 bases spanning the gap. The CDR3 runs to 15 residues. CDR1 and CDR2 (germline): MNHEY, SVGAGI.